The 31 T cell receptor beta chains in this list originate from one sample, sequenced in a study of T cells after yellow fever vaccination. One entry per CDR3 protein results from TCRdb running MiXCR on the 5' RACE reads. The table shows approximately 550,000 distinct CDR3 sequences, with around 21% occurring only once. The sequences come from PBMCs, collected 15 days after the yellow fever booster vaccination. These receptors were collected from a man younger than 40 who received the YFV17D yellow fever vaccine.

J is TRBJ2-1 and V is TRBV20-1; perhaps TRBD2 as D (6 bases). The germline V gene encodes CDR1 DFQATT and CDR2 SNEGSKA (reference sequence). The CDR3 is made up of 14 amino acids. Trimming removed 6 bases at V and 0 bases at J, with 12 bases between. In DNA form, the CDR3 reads TGCAGTGCCAGGAGGGACTCCTCCTACAATGAGCAGTTCTTC. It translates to CSARRDSSYNEQFF.

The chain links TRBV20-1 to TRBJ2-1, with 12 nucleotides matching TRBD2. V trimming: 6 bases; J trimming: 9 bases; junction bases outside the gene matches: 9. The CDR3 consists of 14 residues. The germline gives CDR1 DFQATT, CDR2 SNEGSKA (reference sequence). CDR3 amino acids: CSAPPSGRAGEQFF. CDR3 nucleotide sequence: TGCAGTGCCCCTCCTAGCGGGAGGGCCGGTGAGCAGTTCTTC.

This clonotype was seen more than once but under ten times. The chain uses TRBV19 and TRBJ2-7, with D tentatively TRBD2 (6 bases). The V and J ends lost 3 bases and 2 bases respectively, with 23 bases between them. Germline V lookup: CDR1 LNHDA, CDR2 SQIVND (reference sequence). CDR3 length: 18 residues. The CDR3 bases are TGTGCCAGTAGTATTTTTTACCTCCATCCTAGCGAGACCTACGAGCAGTACTTC. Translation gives CASSIFYLHPSETYEQYF.

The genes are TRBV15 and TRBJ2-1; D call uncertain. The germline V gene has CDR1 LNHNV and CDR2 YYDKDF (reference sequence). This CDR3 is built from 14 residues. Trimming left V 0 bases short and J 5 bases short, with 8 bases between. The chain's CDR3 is CATSRDLANNEQFF. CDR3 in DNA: TGTGCCACCAGCAGAGATTTGGCGAACAATGAGCAGTTCTTC.

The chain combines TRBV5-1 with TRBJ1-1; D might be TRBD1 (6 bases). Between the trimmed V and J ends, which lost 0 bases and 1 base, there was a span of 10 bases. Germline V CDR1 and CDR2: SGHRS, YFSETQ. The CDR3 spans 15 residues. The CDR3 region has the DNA TGCGCCAGCAGCTTGGAGGGACACAGGAACACTGAAGCTTTCTTT. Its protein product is CASSLEGHRNTEAFF.

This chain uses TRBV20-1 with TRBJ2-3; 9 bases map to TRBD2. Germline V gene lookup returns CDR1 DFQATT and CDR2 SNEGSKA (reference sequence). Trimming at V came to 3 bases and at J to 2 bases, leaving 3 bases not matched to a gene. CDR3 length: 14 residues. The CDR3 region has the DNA TGCAGTGCTAGTTCTAGCGGGACCACAGATACGCAGTATTTT. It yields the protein CSASSSGTTDTQYF.

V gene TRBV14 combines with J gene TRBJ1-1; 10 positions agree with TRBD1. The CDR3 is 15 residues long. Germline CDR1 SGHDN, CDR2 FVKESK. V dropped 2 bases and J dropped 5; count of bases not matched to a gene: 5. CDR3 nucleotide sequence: TGTGCCAGCAGCCAAATGACAGGGGGCCGGACTGAAGCTTTCTTT. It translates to CASSQMTGGRTEAFF. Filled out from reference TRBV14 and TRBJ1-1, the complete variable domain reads EAGVTQFPSHSVIEKGQTVTLRCDPISGHDNLYWYRRVMGKEIKFLLHFVKESKQDESGMPNNRFLAERTGGTYSTLKVQPAELEDSGVYFCASSQMTGGRTEAFFGQGTRLTVV.

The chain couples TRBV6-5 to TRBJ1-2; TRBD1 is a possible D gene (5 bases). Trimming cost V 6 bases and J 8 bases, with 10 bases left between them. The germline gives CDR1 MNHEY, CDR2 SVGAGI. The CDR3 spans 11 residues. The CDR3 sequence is CASSPGAGYTF. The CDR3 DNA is TGTGCCAGCAGCCCTGGGGCCGGCTACACCTTC.

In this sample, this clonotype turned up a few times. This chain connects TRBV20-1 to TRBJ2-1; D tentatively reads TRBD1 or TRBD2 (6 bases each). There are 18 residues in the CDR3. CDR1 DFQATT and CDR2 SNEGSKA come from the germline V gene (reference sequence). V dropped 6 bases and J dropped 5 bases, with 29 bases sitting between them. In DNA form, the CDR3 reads TGCAGTGCCCCAGGTTACGGGGGTGGAAGAGGGGGTAACAATGAGCAGTTCTTC. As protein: CSAPGYGGGRGGNNEQFF.

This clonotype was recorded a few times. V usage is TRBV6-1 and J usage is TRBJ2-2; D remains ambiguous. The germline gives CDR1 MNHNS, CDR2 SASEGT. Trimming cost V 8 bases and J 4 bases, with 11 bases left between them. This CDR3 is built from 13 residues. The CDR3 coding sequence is TGTGCCAGCGGACCCGGGCGCACCGGGGAGCTGTTTTTT. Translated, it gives CASGPGRTGELFF.

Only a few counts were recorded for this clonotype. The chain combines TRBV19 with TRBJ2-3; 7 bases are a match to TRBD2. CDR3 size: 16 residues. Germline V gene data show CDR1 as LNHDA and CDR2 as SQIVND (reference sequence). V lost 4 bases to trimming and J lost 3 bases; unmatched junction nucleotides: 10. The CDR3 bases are TGTGCCAGTAGTAGGACTCCTAGCGGTGGGACAGATACGCAGTATTTT. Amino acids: CASSRTPSGGTDTQYF.

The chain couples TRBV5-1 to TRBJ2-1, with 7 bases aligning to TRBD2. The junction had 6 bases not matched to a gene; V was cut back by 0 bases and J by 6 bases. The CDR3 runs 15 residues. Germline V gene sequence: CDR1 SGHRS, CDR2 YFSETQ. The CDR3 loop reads CASSLGVAGVNEQFF. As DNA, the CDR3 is TGCGCCAGCAGCTTGGGTGTCGCGGGAGTCAATGAGCAGTTCTTC.

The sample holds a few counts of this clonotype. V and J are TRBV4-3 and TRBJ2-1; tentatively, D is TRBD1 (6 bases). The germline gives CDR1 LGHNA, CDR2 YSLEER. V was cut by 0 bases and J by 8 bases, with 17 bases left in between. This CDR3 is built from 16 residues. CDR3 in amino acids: CASSQELRGTDHEQFF. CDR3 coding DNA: TGCGCCAGCAGCCAAGAACTCAGGGGCACCGACCATGAGCAGTTCTTC.

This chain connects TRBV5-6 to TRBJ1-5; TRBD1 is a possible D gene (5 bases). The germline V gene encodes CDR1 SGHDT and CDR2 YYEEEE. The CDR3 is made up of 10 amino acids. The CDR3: CSQGDQPQHF. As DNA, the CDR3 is TGTTCCCAGGGAGATCAGCCCCAGCATTTT. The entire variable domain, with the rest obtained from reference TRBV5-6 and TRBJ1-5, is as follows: DAGVTQSPTHLIKTRGQQVTLRCSPKSGHDTVSWYQQALGQGPQFIFQYYEEEERQRGNFPDRFSGHQFPNYSSELNVNALLLGDSALYLCSQGDQPQHFGDGTRLSIL.

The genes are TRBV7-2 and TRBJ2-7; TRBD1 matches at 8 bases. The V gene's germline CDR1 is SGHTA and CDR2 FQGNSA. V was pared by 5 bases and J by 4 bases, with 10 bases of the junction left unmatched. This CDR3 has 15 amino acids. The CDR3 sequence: CASSPRQGLLYEQYF. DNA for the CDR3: TGTGCCAGCAGCCCCCGACAGGGGCTATTATACGAGCAGTACTTC.

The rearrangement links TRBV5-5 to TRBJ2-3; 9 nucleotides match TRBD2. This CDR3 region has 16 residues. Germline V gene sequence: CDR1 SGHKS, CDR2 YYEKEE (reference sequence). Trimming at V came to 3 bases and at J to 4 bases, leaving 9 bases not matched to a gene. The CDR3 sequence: CASSSARLAEPDTQYF. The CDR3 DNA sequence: TGTGCCAGCAGCTCCGCCCGACTAGCGGAACCAGATACGCAGTATTTT. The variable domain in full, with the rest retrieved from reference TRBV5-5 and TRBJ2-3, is DAGVTQSPTHLIKTRGQQVTLRCSPISGHKSVSWYQQVLGQGPQFIFQYYEKEERGRGNFPDRFSARQFPNYSSELNVNALLLGDSALYLCASSSARLAEPDTQYFGPGTRLTVL.

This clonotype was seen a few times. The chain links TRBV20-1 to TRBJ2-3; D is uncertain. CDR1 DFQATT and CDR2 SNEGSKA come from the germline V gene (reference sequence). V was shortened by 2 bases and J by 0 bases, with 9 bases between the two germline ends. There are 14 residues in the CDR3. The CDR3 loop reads CSARWGTSTDTQYF. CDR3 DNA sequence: TGCAGTGCTAGATGGGGAACTAGCACAGATACGCAGTATTTT.

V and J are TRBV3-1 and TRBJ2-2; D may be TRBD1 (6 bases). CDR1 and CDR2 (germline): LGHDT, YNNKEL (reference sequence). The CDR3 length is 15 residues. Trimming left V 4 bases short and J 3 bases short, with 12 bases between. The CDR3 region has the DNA TGTGCCAGCAGCCTGTCCAGGGGCTACACCGGGGAGCTGTTTTTT. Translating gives CASSLSRGYTGELFF.

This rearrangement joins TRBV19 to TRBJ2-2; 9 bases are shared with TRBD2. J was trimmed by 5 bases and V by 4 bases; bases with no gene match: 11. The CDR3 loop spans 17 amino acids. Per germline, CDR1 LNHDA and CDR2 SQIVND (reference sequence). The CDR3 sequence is CASSTGLAGTKTGELFF. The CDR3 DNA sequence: TGTGCCAGTAGTACGGGGCTAGCGGGGACAAAGACCGGGGAGCTGTTTTTT.

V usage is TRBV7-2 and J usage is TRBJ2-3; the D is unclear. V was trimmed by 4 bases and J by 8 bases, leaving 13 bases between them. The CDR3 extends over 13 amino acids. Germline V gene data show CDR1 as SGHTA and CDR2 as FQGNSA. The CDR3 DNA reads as TGTGCCAGCAGCTCCCTGGATGTCAGTACGCAGTATTTT. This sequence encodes CASSSLDVSTQYF.

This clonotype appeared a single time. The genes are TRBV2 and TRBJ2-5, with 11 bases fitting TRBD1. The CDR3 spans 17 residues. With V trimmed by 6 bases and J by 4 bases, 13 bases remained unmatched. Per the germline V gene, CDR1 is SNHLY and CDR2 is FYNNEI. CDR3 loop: CASSRGQGALPGETQYF. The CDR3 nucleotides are TGTGCCAGCAGCCGAGGACAGGGGGCTCTCCCCGGAGAGACCCAGTACTTC.

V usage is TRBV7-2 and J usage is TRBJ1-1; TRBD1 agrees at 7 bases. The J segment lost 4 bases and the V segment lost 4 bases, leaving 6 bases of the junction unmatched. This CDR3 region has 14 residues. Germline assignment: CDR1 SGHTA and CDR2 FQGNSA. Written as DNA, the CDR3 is TGTGCCAGCAGCTCAACAGGGGTTCTCACTGAAGCTTTCTTT. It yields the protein CASSSTGVLTEAFF.

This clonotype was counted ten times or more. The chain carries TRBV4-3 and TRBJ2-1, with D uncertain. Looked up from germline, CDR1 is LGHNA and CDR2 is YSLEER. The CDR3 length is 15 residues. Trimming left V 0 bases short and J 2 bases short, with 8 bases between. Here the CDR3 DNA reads TGCGCCAGCAGCCAAGAATATTCTACCTACAATGAGCAGTTCTTC. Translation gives CASSQEYSTYNEQFF.

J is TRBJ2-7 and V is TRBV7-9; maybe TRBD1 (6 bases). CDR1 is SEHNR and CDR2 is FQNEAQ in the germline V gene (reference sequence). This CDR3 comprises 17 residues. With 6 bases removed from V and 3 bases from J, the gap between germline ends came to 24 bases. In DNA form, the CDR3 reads TGTGCCAGCAGTTCACACCAACTACAGGGTTCCAACTACGAGCAGTACTTC. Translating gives CASSSHQLQGSNYEQYF.

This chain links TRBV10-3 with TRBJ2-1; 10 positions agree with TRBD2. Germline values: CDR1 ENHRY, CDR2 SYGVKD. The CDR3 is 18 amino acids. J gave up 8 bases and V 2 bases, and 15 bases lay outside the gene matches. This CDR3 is CAISEVQGYTSGIYEQFF. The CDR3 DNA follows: TGTGCCATCAGTGAGGTACAGGGATATACTAGCGGGATTTATGAGCAGTTCTTC.

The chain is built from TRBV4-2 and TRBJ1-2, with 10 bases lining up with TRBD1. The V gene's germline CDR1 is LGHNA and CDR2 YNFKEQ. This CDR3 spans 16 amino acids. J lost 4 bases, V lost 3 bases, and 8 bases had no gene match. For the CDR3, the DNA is TGTGCCAGCAGCCAGGCATTTGGGACAGGGGTCTATGGCTACACCTTC. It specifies CASSQAFGTGVYGYTF.

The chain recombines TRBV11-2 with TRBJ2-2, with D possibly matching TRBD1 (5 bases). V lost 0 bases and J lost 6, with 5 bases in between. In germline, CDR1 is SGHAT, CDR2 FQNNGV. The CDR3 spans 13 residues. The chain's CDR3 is CASSLDRAGELFF. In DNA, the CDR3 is TGTGCCAGCAGCTTAGACAGGGCCGGGGAGCTGTTTTTT.

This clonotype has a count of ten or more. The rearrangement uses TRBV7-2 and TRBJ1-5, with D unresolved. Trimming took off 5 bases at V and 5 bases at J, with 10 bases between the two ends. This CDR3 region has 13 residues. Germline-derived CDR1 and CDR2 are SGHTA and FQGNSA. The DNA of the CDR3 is TGTGCCAGCAGCACCCAAAAGGATCAGCCCCAGCATTTT. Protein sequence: CASSTQKDQPQHF.

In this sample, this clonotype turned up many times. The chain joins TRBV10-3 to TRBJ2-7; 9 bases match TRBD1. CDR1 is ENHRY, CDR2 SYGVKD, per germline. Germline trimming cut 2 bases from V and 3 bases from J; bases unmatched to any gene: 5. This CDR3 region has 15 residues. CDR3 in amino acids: CAISEPGTGNYEQYF. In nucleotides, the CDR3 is TGTGCCATCAGTGAGCCCGGGACAGGGAACTACGAGCAGTACTTC.

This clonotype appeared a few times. CDR3 region: CASRPLGHEQYF. The DNA for the CDR3 is TGTGCCAGCAGGCCGCTCGGGCACGAGCAGTACTTC. The V and J genes are TRBV5-8 and TRBJ2-7, with D uncertain. Germline-derived CDR1 and CDR2 are SGHTS and YDEGEE. This CDR3 region has 12 residues. Deletions cut 5 bases from V and 5 bases from J, with 11 bases between.

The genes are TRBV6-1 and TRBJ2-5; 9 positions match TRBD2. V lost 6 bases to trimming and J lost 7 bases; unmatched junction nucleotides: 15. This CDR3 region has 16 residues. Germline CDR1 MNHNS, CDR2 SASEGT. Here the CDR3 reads CASRLDGGTSFGTQYF. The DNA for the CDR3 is TGTGCCAGCAGGCTAGATGGAGGGACTAGCTTTGGGACCCAGTACTTC.